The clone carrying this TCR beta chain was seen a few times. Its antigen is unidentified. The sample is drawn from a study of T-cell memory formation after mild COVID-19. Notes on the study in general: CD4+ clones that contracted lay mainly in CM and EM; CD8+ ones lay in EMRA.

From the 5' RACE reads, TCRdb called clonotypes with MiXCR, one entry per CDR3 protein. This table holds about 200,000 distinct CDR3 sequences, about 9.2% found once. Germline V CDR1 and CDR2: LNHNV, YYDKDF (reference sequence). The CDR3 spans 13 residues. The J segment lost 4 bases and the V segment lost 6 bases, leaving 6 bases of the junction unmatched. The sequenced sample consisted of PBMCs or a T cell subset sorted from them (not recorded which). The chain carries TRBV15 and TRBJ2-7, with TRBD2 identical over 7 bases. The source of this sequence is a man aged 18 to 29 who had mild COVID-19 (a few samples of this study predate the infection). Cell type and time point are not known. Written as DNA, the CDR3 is TGTGCCACCAGACAGGAGGGAGGGTACGAGCAGTACTTC. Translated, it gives CATRQEGGYEQYF.